This T cell receptor (beta chain) comes out of a study of control samples from healthy donors and cancer patients. The protocol was immunoSEQ multiplex PCR, while the TCRdb copy is restricted to in-frame clones and leaves out a portion. The sample includes more than 70,000 clones, about 95% seen only once; the top ten take approximately 2.5%. Germline V gives CDR1 MNHEY, CDR2 SVGAGI. The V gene lost 5 bases and the J gene lost 0 bases, with 9 bases spanning the gap. This CDR3 spans 14 amino acids. The rearrangement links TRBV6-5 to TRBJ2-3; D unclear. Sample: blood. The clonotype originates from a woman aged 30 to 39 in good health. The CDR3 sequence: CASSPSRSTDTQYF. The DNA of the CDR3 is TGTGCCAGCAGTCCAAGTCGGAGCACAGATACGCAGTATTTT.